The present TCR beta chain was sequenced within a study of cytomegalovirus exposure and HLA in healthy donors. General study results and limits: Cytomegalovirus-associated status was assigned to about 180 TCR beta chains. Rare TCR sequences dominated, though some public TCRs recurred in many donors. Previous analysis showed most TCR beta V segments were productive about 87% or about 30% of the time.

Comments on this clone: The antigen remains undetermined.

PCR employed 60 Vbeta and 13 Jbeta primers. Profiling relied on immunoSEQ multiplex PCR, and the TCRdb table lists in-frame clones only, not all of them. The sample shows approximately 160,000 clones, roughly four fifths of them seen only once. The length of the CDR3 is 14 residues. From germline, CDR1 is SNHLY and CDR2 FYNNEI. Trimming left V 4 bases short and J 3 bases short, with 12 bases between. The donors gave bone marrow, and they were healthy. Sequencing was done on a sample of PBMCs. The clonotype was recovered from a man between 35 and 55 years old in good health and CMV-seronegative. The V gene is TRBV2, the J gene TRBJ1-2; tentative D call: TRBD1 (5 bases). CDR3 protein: CASSVGGRYYGYTF. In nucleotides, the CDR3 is TGTGCCAGCAGTGTGGGGGGGAGGTACTATGGCTACACCTTC. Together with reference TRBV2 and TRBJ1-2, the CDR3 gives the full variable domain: EPEVTQTPSHQVTQMGQEVILRCVPISNHLYFYWYRQILGQKVEFLVSFYNNEISEKSEIFDDQFSVERPDGSNFTLKIRSTKLEDSAMYFCASSVGGRYYGYTFGSGTRLTVV.